What follows describes a single T cell receptor (beta chain). The data stem from a study of blood T cell repertoires in COVID-19. At the level of the study: In each case, the material was cDNA or gDNA derived from T cells, B-cell-depleted T cells, or PBMCs.

Participants reported their clinical history, and cohort assignment relied on those reports. This CDR3 is 13 amino acids long. Germline V gene lookup returns CDR1 PRHDT and CDR2 FYEKMQ (reference sequence). V was shortened by 3 bases and J by 2 bases, with 7 bases between the two germline ends. The method was immunoSEQ multiplex PCR; TCRdb's version includes in-frame clones alone and lacks a portion of them. The data contain about 220,000 clones, 85% to 90% of them singletons. This clonotype originated in a woman younger than 35 in a cohort exposed to, infected with or recovered from COVID-19 (not recorded which). The sequenced sample was PBMCs or T cells enriched from blood (not recorded which). V and J are TRBV13 and TRBJ1-2; D gene uncertain. The CDR3 nucleotides read TGTGCCAGCAGCTTTTCCAGGAACTATGGCTACACCTTC. The encoded protein is CASSFSRNYGYTF.